Below are 14 T cell receptor beta chains sequenced from a single sample in a study of blood T cells in healthy people across ages. Next came a second PCR, run for roughly 7 to 12 cycles, which used a sample-barcoded 5' primer along with a J-beta primer mix. TCRdb recomputed calls from the 5' RACE reads with MiXCR, one row per CDR3 protein. The sample includes approximately 800,000 distinct CDR3 sequences, around 25% seen only once; the top ten take approximately 2.9%. The same data also went into a second study, on T cells of mothers and their children.

The sequencing sample was made of blood. These receptors originate from a boy younger than 18 in good health.

CDR3 amino acids: CASSSLGGRIYNSPLHF. The CDR3 coding sequence is TGTGCCAGCAGTTCCCTGGGAGGGCGAATCTATAATTCACCCCTCCACTTT. J is TRBJ1-6 and V is TRBV12-3 or TRBV12-4; D ambiguous. V lost 4 bases to trimming and J lost 3 bases, with 16 bases between them. The CDR3 is 17 residues long.

The chain employs TRBV12-3 or TRBV12-4 and TRBJ2-5; D not certain. The end of the DNA is better explained by TRBJ2-7, so the J call may be wrong. CDR3 length: 13 amino acids. The CDR3 reads CASSNGLSYEQYF. The CDR3 DNA reads as TGTGCCAGCAGCAACGGGTTATCCTACGAGCAGTACTTC.

The CDR3 sequence is CAGGSRDNIYEQYF. DNA of the CDR3: TGTGCCGGGGGCTCAAGGGACAATATCTACGAGCAGTACTTC. J is TRBJ2-7 and V is TRBV30; possibly TRBD1 for D (6 bases). CDR3 length equals 14 residues. Deletions cut 8 bases from V and 3 bases from J, with 20 bases between. Germline values: CDR1 GTSNPN, CDR2 SVGIG (reference sequence).

This clonotype was counted a few times. The chain carries TRBV20-1 and TRBJ2-5; the match to TRBD2 covers 7 bases. The J call may be incorrect, as the DNA end agrees better with TRBJ2-7. The CDR3 has 16 amino acids. Germline values: CDR1 DFQATT, CDR2 SNEGSKA (reference sequence). The DNA of the CDR3 is TGCAGTGCTAGTCCTCGTGTAGGTGGGAGGGAGTACGAGCAGTACTTC. Its protein is CSASPRVGGREYEQYF.

As DNA, the CDR3 is TGCAGTGCTAGAGGGACAGGCTCCTACGAGCAGTACTTC. It yields the protein CSARGTGSYEQYF. The rearrangement uses TRBV20-1 and TRBJ2-7; TRBD1 matches at 7 bases. Germline V gene lookup returns CDR1 DFQATT and CDR2 SNEGSKA (reference sequence). CDR3 length: 13 amino acids. J was trimmed by 0 bases and V by 1 base; bases with no gene match: 0.

The chain combines TRBV5-1 with TRBJ2-2; 9 positions match TRBD1. This CDR3 contains 17 residues. The germline gives CDR1 SGHRS, CDR2 YFSETQ. Unmatched junction bases numbered 7, after V lost 3 bases and J lost 1 base. CDR3 nucleotide sequence: TGCGCCAGCAGCTCACCGACAGGGGGATGGAACACCGGGGAGCTGTTTTTT. Protein product: CASSSPTGGWNTGELFF.

V gene TRBV20-1 combines with J gene TRBJ1-2; the D gene is possibly TRBD1 (6 bases). Per germline, CDR1 DFQATT and CDR2 SNEGSKA (reference sequence). This CDR3 comprises 14 residues. The V end lost 2 bases, the J end lost 4 bases, and 14 bases lay between the germline ends. This chain's CDR3 is CSARTGGSSYGYTF. DNA for the CDR3: TGCAGTGCTAGAACCGGGGGCAGTAGCTATGGCTACACCTTC.

The rearrangement uses TRBV29-1 and TRBJ2-1, with D maybe TRBD1 (6 bases). This CDR3 spans 13 amino acids. V lost 5 bases to trimming and J lost 9 bases, with 17 bases between them. Germline CDR1 SQVTM, CDR2 ANQGSEA. The CDR3 loop is CSVRAGVVGEQFF. The DNA for the CDR3 is TGCAGCGTTAGGGCAGGGGTTGTGGGTGAGCAGTTCTTC.

This clonotype showed up just a few times. The chain uses TRBV10-3 and TRBJ2-1; no definite D call. The CDR3 is 11 residues long. Trimming stripped 6 bases from V and 2 bases from J, with 2 bases between. Germline V gene sequence: CDR1 ENHRY, CDR2 SYGVKD. In DNA, the CDR3 is TGTGCCATCAGCGCCTACAATGAGCAGTTCTTC. The encoded protein is CAISAYNEQFF.

This clonotype was seen a handful of times. The chain joins TRBV5-1 to TRBJ2-7; 7 nucleotides agree with TRBD1. The ends lost 5 bases at V and 2 bases at J; junction bases unmatched: 10. CDR1 is SGHRS, CDR2 YFSETQ, per germline. The CDR3 has 15 amino acids. The CDR3 here is CASSLSRDSPYEQYF. The CDR3 DNA reads TGCGCCAGCAGTCTAAGCCGGGACAGTCCCTACGAGCAGTACTTC. Filled out from reference TRBV5-1 and TRBJ2-7, the complete variable domain reads KAGVTQTPRYLIKTRGQQVTLSCSPISGHRSVSWYQQTPGQGLQFLFEYFSETQRNKGNFPGRFSGRQFSNSRSEMNVSTLELGDSALYLCASSLSRDSPYEQYFGPGTRLTVT.

This sequence joins TRBV7-3 and TRBJ1-5, with 7 bases aligning to TRBD1. The ends lost 3 bases at V and 2 bases at J; junction bases unmatched: 22. The CDR3 consists of 21 residues. The V gene's germline CDR1 is SGHTA and CDR2 FQGTGA. CDR3 residues: CASSFSQIPGGRSTGNQPQHF. In DNA form, the CDR3 reads TGTGCCAGCAGCTTTTCACAAATTCCAGGGGGAAGAAGCACGGGCAATCAGCCCCAGCATTTT.

This chain uses TRBV12-3 or TRBV12-4 with TRBJ1-5; 7 bases agree with TRBD1. This CDR3 has 14 residues. Trimming removed 6 bases from V and 3 bases from J; junction bases left unmatched: 5. This chain's CDR3 is CASRGGQPNQPQHF. The CDR3 nucleotides are TGTGCCAGCAGGGGGGGACAGCCCAATCAGCCCCAGCATTTT.

This clonotype was recorded a few times. The chain couples TRBV7-9 to TRBJ1-2, with a weak D call TRBD1 (5 bases). V lost 8 bases and J 4 bases, leaving 23 bases between the germline ends. CDR1 is SEHNR and CDR2 is FQNEAQ in the germline V gene (reference sequence). The CDR3 has 16 residues. The CDR3 spells CASGGVPGSLGYGYTF. The CDR3 DNA sequence: TGTGCCAGCGGGGGGGTACCGGGATCCTTAGGCTATGGCTACACCTTC.

The chain carries TRBV6-5 and TRBJ2-7; a possible D gene is TRBD2 (5 bases). TRBJ2-1 matches the DNA end more closely, so the J call is doubtful. Per the germline V gene, CDR1 is MNHEY and CDR2 is SVGAGI. The CDR3 length is 11 residues. CDR3 amino acids: CASTRGDEQFF. In DNA, the CDR3 is TGTGCCAGCACCCGGGGAGATGAGCAGTTCTTC.